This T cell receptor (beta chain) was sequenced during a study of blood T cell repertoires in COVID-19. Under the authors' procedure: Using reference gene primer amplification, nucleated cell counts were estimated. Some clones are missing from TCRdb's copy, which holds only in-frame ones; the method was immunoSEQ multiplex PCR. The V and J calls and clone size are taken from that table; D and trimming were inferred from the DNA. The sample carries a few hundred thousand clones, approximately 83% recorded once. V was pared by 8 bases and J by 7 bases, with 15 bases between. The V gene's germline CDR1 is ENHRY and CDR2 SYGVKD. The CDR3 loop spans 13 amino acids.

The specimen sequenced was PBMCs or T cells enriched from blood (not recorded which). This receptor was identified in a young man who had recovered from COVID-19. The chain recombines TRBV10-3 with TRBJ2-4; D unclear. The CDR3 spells CAIVDRLENIQYF. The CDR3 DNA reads TGTGCCATCGTTGATCGTTTAGAGAACATTCAGTACTTC.